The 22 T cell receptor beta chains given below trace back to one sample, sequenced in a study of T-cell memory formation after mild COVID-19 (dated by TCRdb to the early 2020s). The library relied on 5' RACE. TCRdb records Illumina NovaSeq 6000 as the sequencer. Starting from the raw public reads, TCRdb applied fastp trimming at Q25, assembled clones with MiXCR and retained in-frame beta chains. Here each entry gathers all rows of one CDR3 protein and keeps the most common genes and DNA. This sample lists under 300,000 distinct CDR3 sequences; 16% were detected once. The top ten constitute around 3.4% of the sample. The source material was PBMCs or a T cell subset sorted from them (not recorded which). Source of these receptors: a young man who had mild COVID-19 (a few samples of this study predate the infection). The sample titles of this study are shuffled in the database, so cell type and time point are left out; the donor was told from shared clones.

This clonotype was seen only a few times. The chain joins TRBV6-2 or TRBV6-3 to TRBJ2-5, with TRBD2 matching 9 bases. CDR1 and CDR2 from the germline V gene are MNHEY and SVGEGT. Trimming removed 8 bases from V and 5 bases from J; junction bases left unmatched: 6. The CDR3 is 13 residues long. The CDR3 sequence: CASQIAGGETQYF. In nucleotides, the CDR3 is TGTGCCAGCCAAATCGCGGGGGGGGAGACCCAGTACTTC.

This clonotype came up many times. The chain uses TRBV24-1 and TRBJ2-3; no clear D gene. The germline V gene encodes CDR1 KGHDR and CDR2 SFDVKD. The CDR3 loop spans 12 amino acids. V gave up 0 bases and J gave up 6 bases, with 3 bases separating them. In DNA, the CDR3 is TGTGCCACCAGTGATTTGCTGGATACGCAGTATTTT. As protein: CATSDLLDTQYF.

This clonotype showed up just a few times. The CDR3 sequence is CATSSSSFVSYEQYF. Written as DNA, the CDR3 is TGTGCCACCAGCTCCTCCAGTTTTGTCTCCTACGAGCAGTACTTC. The chain couples TRBV15 to TRBJ2-7; D is undetermined. This CDR3 has 15 amino acids. In germline, CDR1 is LNHNV, CDR2 YYDKDF (reference sequence). Trimming left V 5 bases short and J 0 bases short, with 14 bases between.

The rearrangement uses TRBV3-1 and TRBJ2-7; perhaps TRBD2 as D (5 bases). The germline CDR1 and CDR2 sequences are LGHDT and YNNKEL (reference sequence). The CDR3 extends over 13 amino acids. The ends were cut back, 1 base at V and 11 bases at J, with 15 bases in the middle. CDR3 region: CASSQALGPSKYF. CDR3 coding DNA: TGTGCCAGCAGCCAAGCCCTCGGGCCTAGCAAGTACTTC.

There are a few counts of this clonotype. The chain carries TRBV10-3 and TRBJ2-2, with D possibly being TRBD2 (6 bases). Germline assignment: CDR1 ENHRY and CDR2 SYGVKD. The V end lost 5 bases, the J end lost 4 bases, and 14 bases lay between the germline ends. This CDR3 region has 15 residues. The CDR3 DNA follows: TGTGCCATCAGTCCCTCGGGGGTCCCCACCGGGGAGCTGTTTTTT. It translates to CAISPSGVPTGELFF.

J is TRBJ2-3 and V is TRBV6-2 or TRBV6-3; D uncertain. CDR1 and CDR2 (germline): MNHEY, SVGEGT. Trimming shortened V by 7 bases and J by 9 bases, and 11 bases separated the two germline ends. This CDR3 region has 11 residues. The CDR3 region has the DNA TGTGCCAGCACTTCCCGAACAACGCAGTATTTT. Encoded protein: CASTSRTTQYF.

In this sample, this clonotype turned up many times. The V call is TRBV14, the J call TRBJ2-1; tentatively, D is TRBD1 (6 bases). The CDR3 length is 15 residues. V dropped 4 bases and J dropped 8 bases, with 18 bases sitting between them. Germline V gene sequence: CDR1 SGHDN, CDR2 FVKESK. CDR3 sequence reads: CASSPLGWGLDEQFF. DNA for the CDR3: TGTGCCAGCAGCCCCCTTGGGTGGGGGCTGGATGAGCAGTTCTTC.

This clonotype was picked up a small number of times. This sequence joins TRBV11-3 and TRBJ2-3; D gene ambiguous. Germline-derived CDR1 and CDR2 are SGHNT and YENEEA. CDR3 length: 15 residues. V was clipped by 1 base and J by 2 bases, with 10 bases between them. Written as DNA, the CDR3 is TGTGCCAGCAGCTTAGGCCAAGGGCCCACAGATACGCAGTATTTT. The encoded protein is CASSLGQGPTDTQYF.

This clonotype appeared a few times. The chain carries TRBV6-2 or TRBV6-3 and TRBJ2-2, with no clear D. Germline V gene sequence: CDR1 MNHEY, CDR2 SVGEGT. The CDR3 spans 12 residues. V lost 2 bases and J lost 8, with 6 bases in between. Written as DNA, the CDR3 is TGTGCCAGCAGTTACGTGGCAGGGGAGCTGTTTTTT. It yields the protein CASSYVAGELFF.

The DNA of the CDR3 is TGTGCCAGCAGAGGGGGGAACCACTATGGCTACACCTTC. As protein: CASRGGNHYGYTF. The chain uses TRBV12-3 or TRBV12-4 and TRBJ1-2; D possibly corresponds to TRBD1 (6 bases). Trimming cost V 6 bases and J 3 bases, with 11 bases left between them. The CDR3 totals 13 residues.

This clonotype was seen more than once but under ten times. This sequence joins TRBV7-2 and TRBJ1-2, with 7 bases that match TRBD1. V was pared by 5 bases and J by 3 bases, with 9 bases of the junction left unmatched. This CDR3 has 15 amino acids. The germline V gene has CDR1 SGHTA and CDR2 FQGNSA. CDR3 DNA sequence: TGTGCCAGCAGCCACCTAGTGCAGGGGGACTATGGCTACACCTTC. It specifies CASSHLVQGDYGYTF.

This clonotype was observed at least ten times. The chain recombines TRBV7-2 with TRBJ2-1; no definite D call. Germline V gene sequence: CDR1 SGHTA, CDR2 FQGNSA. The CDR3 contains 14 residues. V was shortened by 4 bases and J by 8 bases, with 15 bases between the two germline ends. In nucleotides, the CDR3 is TGTGCCAGCAGCTATTACCCCGTCGTCGATGAGCAGTTCTTC. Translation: CASSYYPVVDEQFF.

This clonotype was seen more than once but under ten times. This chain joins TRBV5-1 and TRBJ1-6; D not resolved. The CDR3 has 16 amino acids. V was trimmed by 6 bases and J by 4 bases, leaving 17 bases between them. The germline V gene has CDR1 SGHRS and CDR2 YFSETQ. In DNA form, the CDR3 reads TGCGCCAGCAATGTGTGGGCCTTTCTTTATAATTCACCCCTCCACTTT. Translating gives CASNVWAFLYNSPLHF.

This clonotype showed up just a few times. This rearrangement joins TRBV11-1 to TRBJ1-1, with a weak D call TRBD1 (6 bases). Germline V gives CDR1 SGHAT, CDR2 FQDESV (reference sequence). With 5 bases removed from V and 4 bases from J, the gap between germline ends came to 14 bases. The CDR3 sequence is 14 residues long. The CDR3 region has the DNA TGTGCCAGCAGCCCCTCCCCGGACAGCACTGAAGCTTTCTTT. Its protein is CASSPSPDSTEAFF.

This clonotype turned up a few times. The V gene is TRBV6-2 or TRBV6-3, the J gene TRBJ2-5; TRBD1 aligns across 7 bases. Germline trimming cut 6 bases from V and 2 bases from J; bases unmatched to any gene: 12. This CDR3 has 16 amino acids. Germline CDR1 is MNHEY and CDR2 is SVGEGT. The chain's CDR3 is CASRTRQGWIQETQYF. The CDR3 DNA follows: TGTGCCAGCAGGACGCGACAGGGATGGATTCAAGAGACCCAGTACTTC.

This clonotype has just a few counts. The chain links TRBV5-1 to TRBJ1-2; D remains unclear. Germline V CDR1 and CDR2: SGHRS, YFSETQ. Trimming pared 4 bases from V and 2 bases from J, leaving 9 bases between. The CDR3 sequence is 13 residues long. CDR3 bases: TGCGCCAGCAGCCCGGACTGGAACTATGGCTACACCTTC. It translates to CASSPDWNYGYTF.

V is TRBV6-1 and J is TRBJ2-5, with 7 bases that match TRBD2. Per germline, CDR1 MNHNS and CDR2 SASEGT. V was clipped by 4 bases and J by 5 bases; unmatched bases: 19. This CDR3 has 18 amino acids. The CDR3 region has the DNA TGTGCCAGCAGTGCATTAGCGGGCCACCAACTATCTAAGGAGACCCAGTACTTC. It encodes CASSALAGHQLSKETQYF.

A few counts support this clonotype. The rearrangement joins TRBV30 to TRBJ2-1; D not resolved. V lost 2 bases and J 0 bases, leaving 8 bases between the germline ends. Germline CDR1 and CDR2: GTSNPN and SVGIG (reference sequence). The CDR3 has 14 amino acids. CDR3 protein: CAWSRSSSYNEQFF. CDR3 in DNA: TGTGCCTGGAGTCGTTCCAGCTCCTACAATGAGCAGTTCTTC.

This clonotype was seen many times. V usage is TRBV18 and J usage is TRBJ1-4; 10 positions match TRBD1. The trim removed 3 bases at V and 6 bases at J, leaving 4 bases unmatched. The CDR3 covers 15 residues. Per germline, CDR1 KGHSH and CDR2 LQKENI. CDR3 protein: CASSPSTGGDEKLFF. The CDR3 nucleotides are TGTGCCAGCTCACCCTCGACAGGGGGCGATGAAAAACTGTTTTTT.

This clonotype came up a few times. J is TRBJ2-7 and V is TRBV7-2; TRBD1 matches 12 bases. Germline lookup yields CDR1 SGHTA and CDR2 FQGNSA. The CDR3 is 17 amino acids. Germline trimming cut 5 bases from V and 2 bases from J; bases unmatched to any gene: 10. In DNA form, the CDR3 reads TGTGCCAGCAGCCTGGGGACAGGGGGCGTCTGGACCTACGAGCAGTACTTC. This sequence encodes CASSLGTGGVWTYEQYF. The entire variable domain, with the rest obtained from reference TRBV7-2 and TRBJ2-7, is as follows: GAGVSQSPSNKVTEKGKDVELRCDPISGHTALYWYRQSLGQGLEFLIYFQGNSAPDKSGLPSDRFSAERTGGSVSTLTIQRTQQEDSAVYLCASSLGTGGVWTYEQYFGPGTRLTVT.

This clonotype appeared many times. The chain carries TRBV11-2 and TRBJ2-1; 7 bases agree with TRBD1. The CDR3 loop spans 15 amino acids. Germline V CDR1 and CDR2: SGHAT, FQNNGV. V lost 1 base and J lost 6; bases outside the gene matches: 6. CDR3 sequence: CASSLGWTGINEQFF. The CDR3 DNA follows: TGTGCCAGCAGCTTAGGGTGGACAGGTATCAATGAGCAGTTCTTC.

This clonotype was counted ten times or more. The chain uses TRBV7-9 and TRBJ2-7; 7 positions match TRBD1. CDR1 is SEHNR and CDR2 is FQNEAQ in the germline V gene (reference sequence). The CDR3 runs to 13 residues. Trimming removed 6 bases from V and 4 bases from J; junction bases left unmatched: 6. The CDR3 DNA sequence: TGTGCCAGCAGTCTGGACAGGAGTTACGAGCAGTACTTC. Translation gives CASSLDRSYEQYF.